Shown below are 25 T cell receptor beta chains from a single sample sequenced in a study of blood T cell repertoires in COVID-19. Assay: immunoSEQ multiplex PCR; the TCRdb copy retains only in-frame clones and omits some. The sample lists 200,000 to 300,000 clones; around 84% were seen once. The sequenced material came from peripheral blood. The receptors come from a woman between 18 and 29 years old with acute or convalescent COVID-19.

The gene calls are TRBV9 and TRBJ1-2; possibly TRBD1 for D (6 bases). Trimming took 3 bases from V and 5 from J, leaving 14 bases between them. Germline values: CDR1 SGDLS, CDR2 YYNGEE. This CDR3 is 14 amino acids long. Here the CDR3 DNA reads TGTGCCAGCAGCGGGGACACAAATTTGTATGGCTACACCTTC. As protein: CASSGDTNLYGYTF.

J is TRBJ1-6 and V is TRBV6-5; the match to TRBD1 covers 8 bases. Germline V gene lookup returns CDR1 MNHEY and CDR2 SVGAGI. Trimming cost V 0 bases and J 9 bases; bases outside gene matches: 4. The CDR3 has 15 amino acids. The CDR3: CASSYSGQGGSPLHF. In DNA form, the CDR3 reads TGTGCCAGCAGTTACTCCGGACAGGGAGGTTCACCCCTCCACTTT.

Note on this clone: Other nucleotide sequences in the sample specify the same CDR3. The chain is built from TRBV6-5 and TRBJ1-6; weak D call: TRBD1 (6 bases). The CDR3 has 13 residues. The V end lost 6 bases, the J end lost 10 bases, and 13 bases lay between the germline ends. Germline-derived CDR1 and CDR2 are MNHEY and SVGAGI. The CDR3 DNA sequence: TGTGCCAGCAGGTTAACAGGGTCCTCACCCCTCCACTTT. Protein sequence: CASRLTGSSPLHF.

This clone has only one observation. V is TRBV27 and J is TRBJ2-5, with D unresolved. V was trimmed by 9 bases and J by 2 bases, leaving 13 bases between them. This CDR3 region has 13 residues. Germline-derived CDR1 and CDR2 are MNHEY and SMNVEV (reference sequence). The CDR3 DNA reads as TGTGCCAGTAGGTATCTGACACAAGAGACCCAGTACTTC. This gives the protein CASRYLTQETQYF.

As regards this clone: This CDR3 is also generated by other DNA sequences in the sample. This sequence joins TRBV7-3 and TRBJ2-1; 9 bases map to TRBD2. V was clipped by 1 base and J by 0 bases; unmatched bases: 1. The CDR3 runs to 16 residues. Germline V CDR1 and CDR2: SGHTA, FQGTGA. DNA of the CDR3: TGTGCCAGCAGCTTAAATAGCGGGAGCTCCTACAATGAGCAGTTCTTC. This encodes CASSLNSGSSYNEQFF.

This clone was counted a few times. The chain recombines TRBV30 with TRBJ1-1; 7 bases match TRBD1. J lost 0 bases, V lost 2 bases, and 3 bases had no gene match. This CDR3 region has 14 residues. Germline V lookup: CDR1 GTSNPN, CDR2 SVGIG (reference sequence). The CDR3 coding sequence is TGTGCCTGGAGTCCGGGACAGATGAACACTGAAGCTTTCTTT. Its translation is CAWSPGQMNTEAFF. Based on the CDR3 plus reference TRBV30 and TRBJ1-1, the full variable domain is SQTIHQWPATLVQPVGSPLSLECTVEGTSNPNLYWYRQAAGRGLQLLFYSVGIGQISSEVPQNLSASRPQDRQFILSSKKLLLSDSGFYLCAWSPGQMNTEAFFGQGTRLTVV.

This clone was detected once. The chain has TRBV5-1 and TRBJ1-6; 9 bases are a match to TRBD1. This CDR3 is 15 amino acids long. The V gene end was trimmed by 4 bases and the J gene end by 6 bases; junction bases not matched to a gene: 5. Germline loops: CDR1 SGHRS, CDR2 YFSETQ. The CDR3 coding sequence is TGCGCCAGCAGCGGCGGACAGGGGACTAATTCACCCCTCCACTTT. It is translated as CASSGGQGTNSPLHF.

This clone was counted between two and nine times. This sequence joins TRBV2 and TRBJ2-3; D unresolved. Trimming shortened V by 7 bases and J by 6 bases, and 14 bases separated the two germline ends. Germline lookup yields CDR1 SNHLY and CDR2 FYNNEI. The CDR3 runs to 13 residues. CDR3 loop: CASNWAPRDTQYF. CDR3 nucleotide sequence: TGTGCCAGCAATTGGGCCCCAAGGGATACGCAGTATTTT.

The chain couples TRBV27 to TRBJ1-2; D may be TRBD1 (6 bases). This CDR3 spans 16 amino acids. With 4 bases removed from V and 4 bases from J, the gap between germline ends came to 19 bases. Germline loops: CDR1 MNHEY, CDR2 SMNVEV (reference sequence). Here the CDR3 DNA reads TGTGCCAGCAGTTCCATAGGGGGACGCCCCTCCTATGGCTACACCTTC. Residues: CASSSIGGRPSYGYTF.

This sequence joins TRBV15 and TRBJ2-5; tentatively, D is TRBD2 (6 bases). Germline CDR1 LNHNV, CDR2 YYDKDF (reference sequence). V lost 1 base, J lost 7 bases, and 13 bases lay in between. This CDR3 has 14 amino acids. The CDR3 here is CATSRGGTLWTQYF. DNA of the CDR3: TGTGCCACCAGCAGAGGAGGGACTCTCTGGACCCAGTACTTC. Using reference TRBV15 and TRBJ2-5 for the parts outside the CDR3, the full variable domain is DAMVIQNPRYQVTQFGKPVTLSCSQTLNHNVMYWYQQKSSQAPKLLFHYYDKDFNNEADTPDNFQSRRPNTSFCFLDIRSPGLGDTAMYLCATSRGGTLWTQYFGPGTRLLVL.

This sequence joins TRBV28 and TRBJ2-7; 7 bases line up with TRBD2. The germline gives CDR1 MDHEN, CDR2 SYDVKM. Germline trimming cut 7 bases from V and 3 bases from J; bases unmatched to any gene: 12. The CDR3 runs to 15 residues. The CDR3 DNA follows: TGTGCCAGCACCCCAGCCGGGACTACCAACTACGAGCAGTACTTC. This sequence encodes CASTPAGTTNYEQYF.

The V gene is TRBV6-2 or TRBV6-3, the J gene TRBJ1-1; 8 positions agree with TRBD1. CDR3 length equals 14 residues. Germline V CDR1 and CDR2: MNHEY, SVGEGT. After removal of 2 bases from V and 11 bases from J, the junction contained 10 bases not matched to a gene. CDR3 region: CASSYLGQVDWAFF. The CDR3 DNA sequence: TGTGCCAGCAGTTACCTGGGACAGGTGGATTGGGCTTTCTTT.

The sample holds one count of this clone. The V call is TRBV7-9, the J call TRBJ1-1; no definite D call. This CDR3 comprises 11 residues. Per the germline V gene, CDR1 is SEHNR and CDR2 is FQNEAQ (reference sequence). Trimming took 9 bases from V and 7 from J, leaving 12 bases between them. For the CDR3, the DNA is TGTGCCAGTTCCCGGGTCCTTGAAGCTTTCTTT. Translating it yields CASSRVLEAFF.

The V and J genes are TRBV7-6 and TRBJ2-1; 9 nucleotides match TRBD2. The length of the CDR3 is 19 residues. After removal of 1 base from V and 8 bases from J, the junction contained 18 bases not matched to a gene. CDR1 is SGHVS, CDR2 FNYEAQ, per germline. The CDR3 DNA follows: TGTGCCAGCAGCTTAGGAGTAAGGGCGGGAGGGCCATTGATTGATGAGCAGTTCTTC. Translating gives CASSLGVRAGGPLIDEQFF.

The CDR3 reads CASSLGQGTTEAFF. The CDR3 DNA sequence: TGTGCCAGCAGCTTAGGGCAGGGGACCACTGAAGCTTTCTTT. The chain employs TRBV7-2 and TRBJ1-1; D is possibly TRBD1 (6 bases). Between the trimmed V and J ends, which lost 1 base and 4 bases, there was a span of 10 bases. The CDR3 has 14 amino acids. Looked up from germline, CDR1 is SGHTA and CDR2 is FQGNSA.

The table lists this clone with a few counts. This chain connects TRBV2 to TRBJ1-5; TRBD1 might be the D (5 bases). CDR3 length: 15 residues. Germline CDR1 and CDR2: SNHLY and FYNNEI. The germline V and J ends were trimmed by 4 bases and 1 base, with 11 bases remaining between them. CDR3 DNA: TGTGCCAGCAGTGCATGGCCAGGGAGCAATCAGCCCCAGCATTTT. As protein: CASSAWPGSNQPQHF.

V usage is TRBV9 and J usage is TRBJ1-2, with D perhaps matching TRBD1 (5 bases). The V gene lost 2 bases and the J gene lost 1 base, with 12 bases spanning the gap. CDR1 SGDLS and CDR2 YYNGEE come from the germline V gene. The CDR3 is 15 residues long. CDR3 nucleotide sequence: TGTGCCAGCAGCGTGCAGGGATCCCTTAACTATGGCTACACCTTC. Its translation is CASSVQGSLNYGYTF.

The genes are TRBV12-3 or TRBV12-4 and TRBJ2-7, with D unclear. V was pared by 5 bases and J by 5 bases, with 13 bases between. The CDR3 covers 13 residues. CDR3 region: CASSNLVSHEQYF. The CDR3 DNA sequence: TGTGCCAGCAGTAACCTAGTTTCCCACGAGCAGTACTTC.

V gene TRBV6-5 combines with J gene TRBJ2-3, with 8 bases fitting TRBD1. The germline gives CDR1 MNHEY, CDR2 SVGAGI. CDR3 length: 16 amino acids. After removal of 1 base from V and 3 bases from J, the junction contained 6 bases not matched to a gene. DNA for the CDR3: TGTGCCAGCAGTTACTATGGGGACAGGACTACAGATACGCAGTATTTT. This sequence encodes CASSYYGDRTTDTQYF.

As to this clone: One junction end does not reproduce the germline sequence, and a read error may be involved. The CDR3 spells CASNLDRRGSPLHF. CDR3 nucleotide sequence: TGTGCCAGCAACTTAGACAGGAGGGGTTCACCCCTCCACTTT. The chain joins TRBV7-2 to TRBJ1-6; possible D gene TRBD1, 6 bases. Per the germline V gene, CDR1 is SGHTA and CDR2 is FQGNSA. The CDR3 contains 14 residues.

The chain links TRBV7-3 to TRBJ2-5, with a possible D match to TRBD2 (6 bases). Per the germline V gene, CDR1 is SGHTA and CDR2 is FQGTGA. This CDR3 spans 14 amino acids. The germline V and J ends were trimmed by 2 bases and 5 bases, with 12 bases remaining between them. CDR3 protein: CASSLAGRAETQYF. In DNA form, the CDR3 reads TGTGCCAGCAGCTTAGCGGGAAGGGCGGAGACCCAGTACTTC. Using reference TRBV7-3 and TRBJ2-5 for the parts outside the CDR3, the full variable domain is GAGVSQTPSNKVTEKGKYVELRCDPISGHTALYWYRQSLGQGPEFLIYFQGTGAADDSGLPNDRFFAVRPEGSVSTLKIQRTERGDSAVYLCASSLAGRAETQYFGPGTRLLVL.

The rearrangement joins TRBV5-1 to TRBJ2-3; 13 bases fit TRBD2. The CDR3 length is 15 residues. J gave up 11 bases and V 4 bases, and 10 bases lay outside the gene matches. The germline V gene has CDR1 SGHRS and CDR2 YFSETQ. The CDR3 bases are TGCGCCAGCAGCCGGACTAGCGGGAGCCCTGGTTGGCAGTATTTT. This encodes CASSRTSGSPGWQYF.

The V call is TRBV6-5, the J call TRBJ1-5; TRBD1 is a possible D gene (6 bases). Germline V gene lookup returns CDR1 MNHEY and CDR2 SVGAGI. V was cut by 4 bases and J by 5 bases, with 15 bases left in between. There are 15 residues in the CDR3. CDR3 bases: TGTGCCAGCAGTTCGGACGGGGGGCTGGATCAGCCCCAGCATTTT. It yields the protein CASSSDGGLDQPQHF.

This clone was seen only a few times. The V call is TRBV30, the J call TRBJ2-1; 12 positions agree with TRBD2. V lost 5 bases to trimming and J lost 5 bases; unmatched junction nucleotides: 7. This CDR3 is built from 15 residues. Per the germline V gene, CDR1 is GTSNPN and CDR2 is SVGIG (reference sequence). The CDR3 nucleotides are TGTGCCTGGGAAAAGACTAGCGGGAGCCACAATGAGCAGTTCTTC. This codes for CAWEKTSGSHNEQFF.

The chain links TRBV28 to TRBJ1-5; D gene ambiguous. V dropped 7 bases and J dropped 2 bases, with 15 bases sitting between them. CDR1 and CDR2 (germline): MDHEN, SYDVKM. The CDR3 is 15 amino acids. The CDR3 sequence: CASISGIRGNQPQHF. Written as DNA, the CDR3 is TGTGCCAGCATTTCCGGGATTAGGGGCAATCAGCCCCAGCATTTT.